The 4 T cell receptor beta chains presented below share a single source sample, sequenced in a study of blood T cells in healthy people across ages. Primed by a sample-barcoded 5' primer and a J-beta primer mix, a second PCR proceeded for about 7 to 11 cycles. TCRdb re-called the 5' RACE reads through MiXCR, storing one row per CDR3 protein. In the table there are 1.5 million to 2 million distinct CDR3 sequences, 28% of which are singletons. The sequenced material came from blood. These receptor sequences come from a woman in her thirties in good health.

The count of this clonotype is one. The V and J genes are TRBV25-1 and TRBJ2-2, with D perhaps TRBD1 (5 bases). Trimming stripped 1 base from V and 3 bases from J, with 6 bases between. The CDR3 loop spans 14 amino acids. Germline CDR1 MGHDK, CDR2 SYGVNS. The CDR3 loop is CASSESRDTGELFF. The CDR3 DNA reads as TGTGCCAGCAGTGAATCCAGGGACACCGGGGAGCTGTTTTTT.

The J gene is TRBJ1-2, the V gene TRBV5-1, with TRBD1 matching over 7 bases. CDR1 and CDR2 (germline): SGHRS, YFSETQ. The CDR3 runs to 14 residues. Trimming at V came to 4 bases and at J to 5 bases, leaving 8 bases not matched to a gene. CDR3 nucleotides: TGCGCCAGCAGCAGCCCGGCAGGGGGGTATGGCTACACCTTC. Translating gives CASSSPAGGYGYTF. The full variable domain, completed using reference TRBV5-1 and TRBJ1-2, is KAGVTQTPRYLIKTRGQQVTLSCSPISGHRSVSWYQQTPGQGLQFLFEYFSETQRNKGNFPGRFSGRQFSNSRSEMNVSTLELGDSALYLCASSSPAGGYGYTFGSGTRLTVV.

The chain couples TRBV12-3 or TRBV12-4 to TRBJ2-1; tentatively, D is TRBD2 (6 bases). The CDR3 is 17 residues long. This chain's CDR3 is CGQRWLRKEGLDNEQFF. The CDR3 bases are TGTGGCCAGAGGTGGTTGCGCAAGGAGGGGTTGGACAATGAGCAGTTCTTC.

The genes are TRBV12-3 or TRBV12-4 and TRBJ1-5; D is possibly TRBD1 (5 bases). The V end lost 6 bases, the J end lost 5 bases, and 11 bases lay between the germline ends. The CDR3 consists of 13 residues. Written as DNA, the CDR3 is TGTGCCAGCAGAATCGGGGGTGATCAGCCCCAGCATTTT. It yields the protein CASRIGGDQPQHF.